This TCR beta chain was obtained from a study of blood T cell repertoires in COVID-19 (TCRdb year 2020). The study in broad terms: The collaborator samples originated in the United States, Italy and Spain and spanned the acute and convalescent phases of COVID-19. The prospective study material was composed of cDNA or gDNA derived from T cells, B-cell-depleted T cells, or PBMCs. The dataset comprised deeply sampled blood TCRbeta repertoires from subjects exposed to, actively infected with, or recovered from COVID-19. The repertoires were made available in a free public database intended to serve as a resource for research on the immune response to SARS-CoV-2. The samples were drawn from the first 160 participants of the ongoing ImmuneRACE study and from 1,200 or so subjects provided by 6 global collaborators. Nearly every sample came with metadata listing a de-identified subject ID, COVID-19 status, age in years and sex. HLA class I and class II types, where available, came from metadata supplied by the sample provider rather than from assay-based typing.

Reading the germline V gene gives CDR1 LGHNT and CDR2 FRNRAP. V gives up 2 bases and J gives up 4 bases, and the segment between their germline ends measures 11 bases. The CDR3 has 14 amino acids, counting the end cysteine and phenylalanine. CDR3 DNA is the only sequence kept; it has 42 bases, read in frame from the first base. As concerns this clone: What this receptor recognizes is not known. Per-nucleotide qualities are absent, and no much larger clonotype sits a single base away.

TCRbeta CDR3 regions were amplified from genomic DNA by means of the immunoSEQ Assay, a bias-controlled multiplex PCR. Under the source paper's analysis protocol: Nucleated cell counts per sample were estimated from amplification of reference gene primers within the assay. To quantify the absolute abundance of each unique TCRbeta CDR3 rearrangement, sequence reads were collapsed and filtered. For each sample, productive Simpson clonality was calculated as the square root of Simpson's diversity index over productive rearrangements. TCRdb retrieved this table from immuneACCESS and kept in-frame rearrangements only. Not all clones are present; in checked studies, unresolved V genes account for under half, and no reason is known for the remainder. V, J and clone size reflect that table, while D and trimming were determined from the DNA. The sample table holds about 220,000 clones, of which around 83% were seen once. Together, the top ten hold around 8% of the sample.

In Seattle, one collaborating source enrolled patients while the infection was active and tracked those patients longitudinally over the course of disease. The collaborating institutions used their own protocols to collect whole blood in K2EDTA tubes. Collaborator samples were shipped for TCRbeta analysis as frozen whole blood, isolated PBMCs, or DNA extracted from either sample type. Overall study outcomes, separate from this receptor: Clinical and demographic metadata were provided uncurated, with the amount varying by source and participant.

The source material was peripheral blood. The sequence was obtained from a woman aged 80 or over with COVID-19, enrolled during active disease. This receptor chain uses TRBV12-5 and TRBJ1-2; TRBD1 is a possible D gene, resting on 6 matching bases. The CDR3 region reads CASGLTGGGYGYTF. In nucleotide form, the sequence is TGTGCTAGTGGTTTGACGGGGGGCGGCTATGGCTACACCTTC.